What follows describes a single T cell receptor (beta chain). This entry is derived from a study of shared T cell receptors in the human thymus. Trimming at V came to 6 bases and at J to 5 bases, leaving 8 bases not matched to a gene. Germline CDR1 and CDR2: MNHEY and SMNVEV (reference sequence). The CDR3 is 14 residues long. The method was immunoSEQ multiplex PCR; TCRdb's version includes in-frame clones alone and lacks a portion of them. In the table there are under 850,000 clones, 70% to 90% of which are singletons. Another study also made use of these data, one on human thymus T cells. That source notes: Among the donors, all were healthy Finnish infants having corrective surgery for congenital heart defects.

The receptor's source is a boy under two years old with a congenital heart defect. Source material: thymocytes. This rearrangement joins TRBV27 to TRBJ1-2, with 8 bases fitting TRBD1. The DNA of the CDR3 is TGTGCCAGCAGGAGACAGGGGTGGGGGTATGGCTACACCTTC. This encodes CASRRQGWGYGYTF.